These 32 T cell receptor beta chains came from one sample sequenced in a study of CD8+ T cells in alopecia areata. It was cDNA, reverse transcribed from extracted RNA, that served as the sequencing template. Clones were read by immunoSEQ multiplex PCR, and TCRdb kept only the in-frame ones, dropping some. This table has 110,000 or so clones, under 40% appearing once. Sequencing used CD4+ T cells sorted from blood. Every receptor here comes from a human donor with alopecia areata.

This clone was counted a few times. The rearrangement joins TRBV7-2 to TRBJ1-1, with a weak D call TRBD1 (6 bases). V lost 9 bases and J 0 bases, leaving 14 bases between the germline ends. The CDR3 runs to 14 residues. Germline CDR1 reads SGHTA; CDR2 reads FQGNSA. The CDR3 reads CASYPDSLNTEAFF. The CDR3 DNA sequence: TGTGCCAGTTACCCGGACAGCTTGAACACTGAAGCTTTCTTT.

This chain joins TRBV12-5 and TRBJ2-3, with 8 bases that match TRBD2. V shed 4 bases, J shed 8 bases, and the junction held 17 bases outside the gene matches. CDR3 length: 17 residues. The germline V gene encodes CDR1 LGHNT and CDR2 FRNRAP. The CDR3 sequence: CASGYLSLPAGVGTQYF. The CDR3 DNA reads as TGTGCTAGTGGTTACCTCTCATTACCAGCGGGAGTTGGTACGCAGTATTTT.

This chain uses TRBV6-5 with TRBJ2-7; 8 bases fit TRBD1. This CDR3 is 13 amino acids long. The junction had 3 bases not matched to a gene; V was cut back by 5 bases and J by 3 bases. Germline CDR1 is MNHEY and CDR2 is SVGAGI. The CDR3: CASSHGQGYEQYF. The DNA for the CDR3 is TGTGCCAGCAGTCACGGACAGGGCTACGAGCAGTACTTC.

This clone was counted between two and nine times. The rearrangement joins TRBV7-8 to TRBJ2-2; 8 bases agree with TRBD1. Germline V CDR1 and CDR2: SGHVS, FQNEAQ. V was clipped by 5 bases and J by 2 bases; unmatched bases: 4. The CDR3 extends over 15 amino acids. The CDR3 DNA follows: TGTGCCAGCAGCCTCAGGGGGCGCAACACCGGGGAGCTGTTTTTT. Its translation: CASSLRGRNTGELFF. Complete variable domain (other parts from reference TRBV7-8 and TRBJ2-2): GAGVSQSPRYKVAKRGQDVALRCDPISGHVSLFWYQQALGQGPEFLTYFQNEAQLDKSGLPSDRFFAERPEGSVSTLKIQRTQQEDSAVYLCASSLRGRNTGELFFGEGSRLTVL.

This clone occurred a few times. CDR3 nucleotides: TGTGCCAGCAGCTCGACAGGGAGGGGAAGCAATCAGCCCCAGCATTTT. It translates to CASSSTGRGSNQPQHF. V gene TRBV7-2 combines with J gene TRBJ1-5; 7 nucleotides match TRBD1. From germline, CDR1 is SGHTA and CDR2 FQGNSA. This CDR3 spans 16 amino acids. V trimming: 4 bases; J trimming: 1 base; junction bases outside the gene matches: 7.

J is TRBJ2-5 and V is TRBV27; 7 bases match TRBD2. From germline, CDR1 is MNHEY and CDR2 SMNVEV (reference sequence). The J segment lost 4 bases and the V segment lost 3 bases, leaving 8 bases of the junction unmatched. CDR3 length: 15 residues. DNA for the CDR3: TGTGCCAGCAGTTTCAGCTTTCGGGGGGTAGAGACCCAGTACTTC. Its protein is CASSFSFRGVETQYF.

This chain uses TRBV28 with TRBJ2-5; a possible D gene is TRBD1 (5 bases). V lost 3 bases to trimming and J lost 5 bases, with 10 bases between them. Germline loops: CDR1 MDHEN, CDR2 SYDVKM. CDR3 length: 13 amino acids. The DNA of the CDR3 is TGTGCCAGCAGTTTCAGGGTTTTTGAGACCCAGTACTTC. Amino acids: CASSFRVFETQYF.

V usage is TRBV7-2 and J usage is TRBJ1-2; D is uncertain. V was clipped by 2 bases and J by 2 bases, with 6 bases between them. The CDR3 length is 13 residues. Germline V gives CDR1 SGHTA, CDR2 FQGNSA. CDR3 loop: CASSLPVNYGYTF. The CDR3 region has the DNA TGTGCCAGCAGCTTACCGGTGAACTATGGCTACACCTTC.

This clone was counted between two and nine times. DNA of the CDR3: TGTGCCAGCAGCGTAGGAGGGAGGGCTAGTGAGCAGTTCTTC. It codes for CASSVGGRASEQFF. This rearrangement joins TRBV9 to TRBJ2-1; 7 positions match TRBD2. Germline trimming cut 0 bases from V and 9 bases from J; bases unmatched to any gene: 6. Per the germline V gene, CDR1 is SGDLS and CDR2 is YYNGEE. This CDR3 comprises 14 residues.

This clone has more than one count but fewer than ten. V gene TRBV20-1 combines with J gene TRBJ2-7, with D unclear. Trimming stripped 2 bases from V and 7 bases from J, with 9 bases between. Germline V gene sequence: CDR1 DFQATT, CDR2 SNEGSKA (reference sequence). There are 11 residues in the CDR3. The CDR3 loop is CSARSRLEQYF. The CDR3 DNA is TGCAGTGCTAGATCCCGGCTGGAGCAGTACTTC.

This clone was observed a few times. The chain has TRBV29-1 and TRBJ2-7; TRBD1 aligns across 8 bases. Germline assignment: CDR1 SQVTM and CDR2 ANQGSEA. Trimming at V came to 7 bases and at J to 6 bases, leaving 11 bases not matched to a gene. The CDR3 covers 13 residues. Here the CDR3 DNA reads TGCAGCGCCGCGCCCCTGACAGGGGTCGAGCAGTACTTC. Amino acid sequence: CSAAPLTGVEQYF.

The rearrangement joins TRBV7-2 to TRBJ2-5, with D perhaps matching TRBD1 or TRBD2 (5 bases each). This CDR3 has 14 amino acids. Deletions cut 7 bases from V and 2 bases from J, with 14 bases between. The germline CDR1 and CDR2 sequences are SGHTA and FQGNSA. The CDR3, as DNA: TGTGCCAGCACCAAATCAGGGACGCAAGAGACCCAGTACTTC. Its translation is CASTKSGTQETQYF.

This clone was picked up a small number of times. For the CDR3, the DNA is TGCAGCGTGCAATGGACAGGGGGGACAGATACGCAGTATTTT. Amino acid sequence: CSVQWTGGTDTQYF. This chain connects TRBV29-1 to TRBJ2-3; TRBD1 agrees at 10 bases. The CDR3 is made up of 14 amino acids. V lost 6 bases to trimming and J lost 3 bases; unmatched junction nucleotides: 6. The germline gives CDR1 SQVTM, CDR2 ANQGSEA.

This clone came up a few times. This chain uses TRBV29-1 with TRBJ2-2; 12 bases align to TRBD2. The J segment lost 4 bases and the V segment lost 5 bases, leaving 2 bases of the junction unmatched. This CDR3 spans 14 amino acids. The germline CDR1 and CDR2 sequences are SQVTM and ANQGSEA. CDR3 DNA sequence: TGCAGCGTTAGACTAGCGGGGGTCACCGGGGAGCTGTTTTTT. This gives the protein CSVRLAGVTGELFF.

This clone was seen only a few times. V is TRBV29-1 and J is TRBJ2-3; no definite D call. The length of the CDR3 is 11 residues. The V gene's germline CDR1 is SQVTM and CDR2 ANQGSEA. The V and J ends lost 7 bases and 6 bases respectively, with 11 bases between them. The CDR3 protein is CSAAVSDTQYF. In DNA form, the CDR3 reads TGCAGCGCTGCCGTTTCGGATACGCAGTATTTT.

This clone was observed a handful of times. This chain uses TRBV14 with TRBJ2-1; no definite D call. Germline CDR1 and CDR2: SGHDN and FVKESK. Trimming stripped 0 bases from V and 13 bases from J, with 10 bases between. The CDR3 extends over 12 amino acids. CDR3 residues: CASSQDAIEQFF. The CDR3 nucleotides are TGTGCCAGCAGCCAAGACGCGATAGAACAGTTCTTC.

V is TRBV7-3 and J is TRBJ1-6, with 7 bases lining up with TRBD1. Trimming at V came to 6 bases and at J to 7 bases, leaving 3 bases not matched to a gene. CDR1 SGHTA and CDR2 FQGTGA come from the germline V gene. The length of the CDR3 is 13 residues. The CDR3 loop reads CASSTGANSPLHF. The CDR3 DNA sequence: TGTGCCAGCAGTACAGGGGCGAATTCACCCCTCCACTTT.

This clone has just a few counts. The chain combines TRBV7-9 with TRBJ1-2; the match to TRBD1 covers 9 bases. V was clipped by 5 bases and J by 5 bases; unmatched bases: 9. The CDR3 totals 15 residues. From germline, CDR1 is SEHNR and CDR2 FQNEAQ (reference sequence). The CDR3 DNA sequence: TGTGCCAGCAGCCGGGACAGGGTTGGATCGTATGGCTACACCTTC. It translates to CASSRDRVGSYGYTF.

This chain links TRBV7-9 with TRBJ2-2; 7 nucleotides agree with TRBD2. Germline lookup yields CDR1 SEHNR and CDR2 FQNEAQ (reference sequence). This CDR3 contains 15 residues. Trimming removed 5 bases from V and 0 bases from J; junction bases left unmatched: 3. In DNA form, the CDR3 reads TGTGCCAGCAGCACCAGCGGGGCGAACACCGGGGAGCTGTTTTTT. It specifies CASSTSGANTGELFF.

The J gene is TRBJ1-1, the V gene TRBV30; D is perhaps TRBD1 (5 bases). CDR3 size: 11 residues. Trimming took off 3 bases at V and 6 bases at J, with 8 bases between the two ends. Looked up from germline, CDR1 is GTSNPN and CDR2 is SVGIG (reference sequence). The CDR3 DNA reads TGTGCCTGGAGAGGGGACTCTGAAGCTTTCTTT. Translating gives CAWRGDSEAFF.

This chain connects TRBV29-1 to TRBJ2-6; tentatively, D is TRBD2 (5 bases). Per germline, CDR1 SQVTM and CDR2 ANQGSEA. V lost 3 bases to trimming and J lost 2 bases, with 5 bases between them. This CDR3 is built from 13 residues. CDR3 amino acids: CSVERAGANVLTF. CDR3 nucleotides: TGCAGCGTTGAGAGGGCTGGGGCCAACGTCCTGACTTTC.

The rearrangement uses TRBV7-9 and TRBJ2-3; D is possibly TRBD2 (5 bases). CDR1 and CDR2 from the germline V gene are SEHNR and FQNEAQ (reference sequence). The CDR3 is made up of 12 amino acids. The V end lost 1 base, the J end lost 9 bases, and 8 bases lay between the germline ends. The CDR3 spells CASSLVPGTQYF. The CDR3, as DNA: TGTGCCAGCAGCTTAGTTCCGGGAACGCAGTATTTT. The variable domain in full, with the rest retrieved from reference TRBV7-9 and TRBJ2-3, is DTGVSQNPRHKITKRGQNVTFRCDPISEHNRLYWYRQTLGQGPEFLTYFQNEAQLEKSRLLSDRFSAERPKGSFSTLEIQRTEQGDSAMYLCASSLVPGTQYFGPGTRLTVL.

The chain uses TRBV7-2 and TRBJ2-1; 9 bases are shared with TRBD2. The V and J ends lost 0 bases and 8 bases, in that order; junction bases with no gene match: 5. CDR1 is SGHTA, CDR2 FQGNSA, per germline. CDR3 length: 15 amino acids. The CDR3 is CASSLASGSLHEQFF. The CDR3 DNA is TGTGCCAGCAGCTTAGCTAGCGGGAGTCTACATGAGCAGTTCTTC. Based on the CDR3 plus reference TRBV7-2 and TRBJ2-1, the full variable domain is GAGVSQSPSNKVTEKGKDVELRCDPISGHTALYWYRQSLGQGLEFLIYFQGNSAPDKSGLPSDRFSAERTGGSVSTLTIQRTQQEDSAVYLCASSLASGSLHEQFFGPGTRLTVL.

This clone occurred a few times. This chain's CDR3 is CASSLSFGFSEQYF. The CDR3 DNA sequence: TGTGCCAGCAGCTTAAGTTTCGGGTTCTCCGAGCAGTACTTC. This rearrangement joins TRBV7-9 to TRBJ2-7; no clear D gene. The CDR3 extends over 14 amino acids. V lost 2 bases to trimming and J lost 6 bases, with 14 bases between them. Germline CDR1 SEHNR, CDR2 FQNEAQ (reference sequence).

This clone showed up just a few times. This chain connects TRBV5-1 to TRBJ1-1; D is unresolved. This CDR3 contains 15 residues. CDR1 is SGHRS and CDR2 is YFSETQ in the germline V gene. V lost 4 bases and J 3 bases, leaving 16 bases between the germline ends. The CDR3 region has the DNA TGCGCCAGCAGCCTGCCCGCCGGGAGCTACACTGAAGCTTTCTTT. Translated, it gives CASSLPAGSYTEAFF.

This clone came up a few times. The genes are TRBV29-1 and TRBJ1-4; D gene ambiguous. V lost 6 bases and J 7 bases, leaving 6 bases between the germline ends. The germline V gene has CDR1 SQVTM and CDR2 ANQGSEA. CDR3 length: 10 residues. The CDR3 nucleotides read TGCAGCGTCCGGAGTGAAAAACTGTTTTTT. The encoded protein is CSVRSEKLFF.

This clone is labeled medium-sized. The chain joins TRBV14 to TRBJ1-2; unclear D gene. In germline, CDR1 is SGHDN, CDR2 FVKESK. V lost 3 bases to trimming and J lost 4 bases, with 9 bases between them. This CDR3 comprises 13 residues. Here the CDR3 DNA reads TGTGCCAGCAGCCACGCCCGGACCTATGGCTACACCTTC. Encoded protein: CASSHARTYGYTF.

Only a few counts were recorded for this clone. The rearrangement uses TRBV28 and TRBJ1-1; D not resolved. CDR3 length: 13 amino acids. With 6 bases removed from V and 2 bases from J, the gap between germline ends came to 10 bases. CDR1 and CDR2 from the germline V gene are MDHEN and SYDVKM. The CDR3 sequence: CASRGWVNTEAFF. Written as DNA, the CDR3 is TGTGCCAGCAGGGGATGGGTTAACACTGAAGCTTTCTTT.

CDR3 sequence: CAWSVMVNGGYGYTF. In DNA form, the CDR3 reads TGTGCCTGGAGTGTTATGGTAAACGGGGGCTATGGCTACACCTTC. V and J are TRBV30 and TRBJ1-2; TRBD1 is a possible D gene (5 bases). With 0 bases removed from V and 4 bases from J, the gap between germline ends came to 15 bases. The CDR3 length is 15 residues. Germline V lookup: CDR1 GTSNPN, CDR2 SVGIG (reference sequence).

The chain recombines TRBV6-6 with TRBJ2-1; TRBD2 is a possible D gene (7 bases). V shed 5 bases and J shed 0 bases, with 14 bases lying between them. CDR1 and CDR2 from the germline V gene are MNHNY and SVGAGI (reference sequence). CDR3 length: 16 residues. The CDR3 DNA reads TGTGCCAGCAGTACTCGAGGGGGGGGCTCCTACAATGAGCAGTTCTTC. Its protein product is CASSTRGGGSYNEQFF.

The J gene is TRBJ1-2, the V gene TRBV18; 8 nucleotides line up with TRBD1. This CDR3 contains 15 residues. Looked up from germline, CDR1 is KGHSH and CDR2 is LQKENI. Trimming cost V 1 base and J 2 bases; bases outside gene matches: 3. The CDR3 loop reads CASSPRTGQNYGYTF. In DNA form, the CDR3 reads TGTGCCAGCTCACCACGGACAGGGCAGAACTATGGCTACACCTTC.

This clone has just a few counts. V and J are TRBV7-9 and TRBJ2-5; D call uncertain. The V end was cut by 1 base, the J end by 7 bases, with 16 bases between. This CDR3 has 15 residues. Germline values: CDR1 SEHNR, CDR2 FQNEAQ (reference sequence). The CDR3 region has the DNA TGTGCCAGCAGCTTAGTTGAAAGTTCGGCCGGGACCCAGTACTTC. Its translation: CASSLVESSAGTQYF. Looking up the rest from reference TRBV7-9 and TRBJ2-5 gives the full variable domain: DTGVSQNPRHKITKRGQNVTFRCDPISEHNRLYWYRQTLGQGPEFLTYFQNEAQLEKSRLLSDRFSAERPKGSFSTLEIQRTEQGDSAMYLCASSLVESSAGTQYFGPGTRLLVL.